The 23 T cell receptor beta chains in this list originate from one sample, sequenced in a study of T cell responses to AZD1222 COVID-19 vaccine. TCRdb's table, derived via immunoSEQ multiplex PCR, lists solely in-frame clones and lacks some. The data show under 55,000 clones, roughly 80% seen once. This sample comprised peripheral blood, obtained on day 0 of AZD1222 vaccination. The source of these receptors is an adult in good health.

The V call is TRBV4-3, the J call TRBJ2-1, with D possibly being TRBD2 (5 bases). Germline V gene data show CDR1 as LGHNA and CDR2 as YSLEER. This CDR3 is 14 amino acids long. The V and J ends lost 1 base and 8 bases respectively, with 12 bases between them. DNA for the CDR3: TGCGCCAGCAGCCAAGTGGCTAGCAGGCATGAGCAGTTCTTC. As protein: CASSQVASRHEQFF.

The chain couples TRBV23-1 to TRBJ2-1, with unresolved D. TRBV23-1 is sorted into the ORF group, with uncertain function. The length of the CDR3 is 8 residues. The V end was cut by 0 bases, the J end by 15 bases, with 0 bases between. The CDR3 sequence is CASSQSFF. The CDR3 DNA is TGCGCCAGCAGTCAATCGTTCTTC.

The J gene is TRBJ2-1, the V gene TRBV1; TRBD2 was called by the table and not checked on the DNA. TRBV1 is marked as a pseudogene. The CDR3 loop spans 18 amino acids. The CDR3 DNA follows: TGCACCAGCAGCCAAGATGGAGCGGGCGGCCGAGAGGGCAATGAGCAGTTCTTC. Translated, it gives CTSSQDGAGGREGNEQFF.

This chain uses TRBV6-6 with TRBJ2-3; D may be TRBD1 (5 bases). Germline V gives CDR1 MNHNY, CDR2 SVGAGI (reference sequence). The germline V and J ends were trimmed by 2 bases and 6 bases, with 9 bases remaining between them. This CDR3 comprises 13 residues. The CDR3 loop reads CASSYRGKDTQYF. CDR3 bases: TGTGCCAGCAGTTACAGGGGCAAGGATACGCAGTATTTT.

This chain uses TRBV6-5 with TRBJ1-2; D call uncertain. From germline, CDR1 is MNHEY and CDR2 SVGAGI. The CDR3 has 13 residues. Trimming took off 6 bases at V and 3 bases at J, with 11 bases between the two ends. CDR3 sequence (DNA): TGTGCCAGCAGATTCCTTGCGGACTATGGCTACACCTTC. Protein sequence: CASRFLADYGYTF.

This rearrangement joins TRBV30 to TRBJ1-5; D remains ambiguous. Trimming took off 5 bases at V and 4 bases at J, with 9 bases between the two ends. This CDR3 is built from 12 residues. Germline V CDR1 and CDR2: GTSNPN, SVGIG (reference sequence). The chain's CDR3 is CAWGDGNQPQHF. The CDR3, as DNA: TGTGCCTGGGGGGATGGGAATCAGCCCCAGCATTTT.

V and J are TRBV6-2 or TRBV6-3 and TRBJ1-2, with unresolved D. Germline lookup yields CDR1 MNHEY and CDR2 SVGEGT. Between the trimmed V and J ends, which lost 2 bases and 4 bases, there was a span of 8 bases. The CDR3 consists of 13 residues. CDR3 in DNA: TGTGCCAGCAGTTACAACGGCGCCTATGGCTACACCTTC. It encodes CASSYNGAYGYTF.

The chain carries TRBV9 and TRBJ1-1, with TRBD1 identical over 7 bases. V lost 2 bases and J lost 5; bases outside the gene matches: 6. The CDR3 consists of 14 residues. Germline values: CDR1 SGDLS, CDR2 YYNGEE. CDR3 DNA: TGTGCCAGCAGCGTCCAATCAGGGGGTACTGAAGCTTTCTTT. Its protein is CASSVQSGGTEAFF.

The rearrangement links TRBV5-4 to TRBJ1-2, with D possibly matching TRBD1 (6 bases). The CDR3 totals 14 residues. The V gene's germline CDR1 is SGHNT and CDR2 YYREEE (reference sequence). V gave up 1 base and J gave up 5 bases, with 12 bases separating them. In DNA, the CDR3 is TGTGCCAGCAGCTTGAATGGACAGAGTTATGGCTACACCTTC. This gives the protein CASSLNGQSYGYTF.

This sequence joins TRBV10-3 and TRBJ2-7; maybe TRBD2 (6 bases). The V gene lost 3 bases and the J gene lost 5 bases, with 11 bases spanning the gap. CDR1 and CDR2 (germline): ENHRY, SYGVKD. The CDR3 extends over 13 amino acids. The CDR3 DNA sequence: TGTGCCATCAGTGATTATAGCGGCGACGAGCAGTACTTC. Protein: CAISDYSGDEQYF.

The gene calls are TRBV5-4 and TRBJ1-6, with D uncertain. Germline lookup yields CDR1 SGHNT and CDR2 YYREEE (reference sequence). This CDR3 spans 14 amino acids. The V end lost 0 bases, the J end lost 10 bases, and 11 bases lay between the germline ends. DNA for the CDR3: TGTGCCAGCAGCTTGGGCGAATTTTGGTCACCCCTCCACTTT. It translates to CASSLGEFWSPLHF.

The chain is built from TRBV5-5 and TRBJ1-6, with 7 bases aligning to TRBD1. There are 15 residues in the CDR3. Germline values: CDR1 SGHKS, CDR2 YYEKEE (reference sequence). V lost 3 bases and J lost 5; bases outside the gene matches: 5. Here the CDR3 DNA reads TGTGCCAGCAGCTATCGACAGGGAGATAATTCACCCCTCCACTTT. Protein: CASSYRQGDNSPLHF.

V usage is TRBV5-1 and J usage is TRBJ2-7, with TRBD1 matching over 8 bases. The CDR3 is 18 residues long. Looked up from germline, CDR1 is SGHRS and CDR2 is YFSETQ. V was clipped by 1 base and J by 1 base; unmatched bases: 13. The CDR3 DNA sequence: TGCGCCAGCAGCTTGATTGGGATAGGGACAGGAAGATCCTACGAGCAGTACTTC. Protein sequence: CASSLIGIGTGRSYEQYF.

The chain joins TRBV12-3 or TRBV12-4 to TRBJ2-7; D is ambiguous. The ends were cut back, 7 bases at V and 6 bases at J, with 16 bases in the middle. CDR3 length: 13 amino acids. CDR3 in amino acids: CASTGAVWSEQYF. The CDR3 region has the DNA TGTGCCAGCACTGGCGCCGTATGGAGCGAGCAGTACTTC.

The CDR3 DNA sequence: TGTGCCATCAGCGAGGGGGGGCCAACCGGGGAGCTGTTTTTT. Translation gives CAISEGGPTGELFF. This chain uses TRBV10-3 with TRBJ2-2, with D possibly matching TRBD2 (7 bases). The germline V and J ends were trimmed by 6 bases and 5 bases, with 13 bases remaining between them. The length of the CDR3 is 14 residues. CDR1 ENHRY and CDR2 SYGVKD come from the germline V gene.

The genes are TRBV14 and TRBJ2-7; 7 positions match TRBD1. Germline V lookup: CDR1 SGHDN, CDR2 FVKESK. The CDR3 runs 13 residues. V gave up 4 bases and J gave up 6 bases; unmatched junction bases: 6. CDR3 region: CASSLTTGFEQYF. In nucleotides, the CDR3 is TGTGCCAGCAGCCTTACGACAGGGTTCGAGCAGTACTTC.

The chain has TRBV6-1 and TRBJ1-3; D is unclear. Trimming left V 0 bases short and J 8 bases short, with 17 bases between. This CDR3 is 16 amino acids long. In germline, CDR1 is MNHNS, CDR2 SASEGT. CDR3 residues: CASSEAGKAFQDTIYF. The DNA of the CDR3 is TGTGCCAGCAGTGAAGCGGGGAAGGCGTTCCAGGACACCATATATTTT.

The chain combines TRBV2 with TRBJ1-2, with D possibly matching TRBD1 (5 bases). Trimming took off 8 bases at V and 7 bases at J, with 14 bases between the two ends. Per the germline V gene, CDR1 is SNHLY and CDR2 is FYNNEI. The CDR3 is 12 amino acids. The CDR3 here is CASSMGGVGYTF. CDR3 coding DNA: TGTGCCAGCTCCATGGGAGGGGTTGGCTACACCTTC. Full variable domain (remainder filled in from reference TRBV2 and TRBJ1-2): EPEVTQTPSHQVTQMGQEVILRCVPISNHLYFYWYRQILGQKVEFLVSFYNNEISEKSEIFDDQFSVERPDGSNFTLKIRSTKLEDSAMYFCASSMGGVGYTFGSGTRLTVV.

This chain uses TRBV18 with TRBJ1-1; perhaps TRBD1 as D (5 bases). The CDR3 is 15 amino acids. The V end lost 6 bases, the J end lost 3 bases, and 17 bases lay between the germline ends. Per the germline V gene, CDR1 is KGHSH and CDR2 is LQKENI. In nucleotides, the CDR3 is TGTGCCAGCTCGGGCCGACAGACTGTTGACACTGAAGCTTTCTTT. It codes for CASSGRQTVDTEAFF.

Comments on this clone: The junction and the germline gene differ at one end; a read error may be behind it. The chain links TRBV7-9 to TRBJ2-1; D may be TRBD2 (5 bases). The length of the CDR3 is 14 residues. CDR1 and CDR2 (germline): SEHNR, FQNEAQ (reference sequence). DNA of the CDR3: TGTGCCAGCAGGCCAGTGGCGGGTGGCGGGCAGGCGGTCTTC. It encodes CASRPVAGGGQAVF.

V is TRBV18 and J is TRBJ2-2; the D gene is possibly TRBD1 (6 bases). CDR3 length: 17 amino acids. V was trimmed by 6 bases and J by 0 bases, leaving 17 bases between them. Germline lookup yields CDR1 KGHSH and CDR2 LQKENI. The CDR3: CASSSSSPGANTGELFF. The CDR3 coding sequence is TGTGCCAGCTCGAGCTCCAGCCCAGGGGCGAACACCGGGGAGCTGTTTTTT.

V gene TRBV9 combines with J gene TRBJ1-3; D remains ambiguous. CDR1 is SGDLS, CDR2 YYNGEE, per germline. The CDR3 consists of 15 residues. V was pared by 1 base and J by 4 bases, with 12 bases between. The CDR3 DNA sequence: TGTGCCAGCAGCGTAAGGCCCCAGATCGGAAACACCATATATTTT. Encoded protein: CASSVRPQIGNTIYF.

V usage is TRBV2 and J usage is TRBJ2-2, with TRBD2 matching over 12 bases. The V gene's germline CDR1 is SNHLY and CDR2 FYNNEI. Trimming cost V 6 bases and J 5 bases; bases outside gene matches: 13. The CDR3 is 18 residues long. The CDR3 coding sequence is TGTGCCAGCAGGGACCAGACTAGCGGGAGAACGCGGACCGGGGAGCTGTTTTTT. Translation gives CASRDQTSGRTRTGELFF.